What follows is one TCR beta chain and its context. This receptor's antigen is unknown. The data belong to a study of T cells expressing NK-cell markers (dated by TCRdb to 2020 to 2021). For context, the study as a whole: TCR beta-chain repertoires were profiled in sorted CD3+CD56+NKG2C+, CD3+CD56+NKG2C- and CD3+CD56-NKG2C+ T-cell subsets from about 8 donors. Of the eight sequenced donors, seven were found to be HCMV-seropositive and one was found to be HCMV-seronegative. All eight donors whose samples were sequenced were randomly selected healthy volunteers, three of them men and five women. Sequencing of the libraries produced 2 x 150 bp reads on Illumina HiSeq 2000/2500, MiSeq or NextSeq. Results the study describes overall, beyond this receptor: In over five donors, the dominant CD3+CD56+NKG2C+ clonotypes were among the top 10 CD8+ clonotypes and accounted for roughly 1.0-8% of CD8+ T cells. Those dominant clonotypes were again the most abundant among CD3+CD56-NKG2C+ cells in four donors, at about 28.3-65%. It remained unclear whether the expanded NKG2C-expressing T cell clones were specific for HCMV antigens.

HCMV serostatus was determined by detecting HCMV-specific IgG in serum with a commercial ELISA kit. Ficoll density gradient centrifugation was used to isolate peripheral blood mononuclear cells from blood. CDR1 and CDR2 are read off the germline V gene as SGHAT and FQNNGV. Reading from cysteine to phenylalanine, the CDR3 counts 16 amino acids. The nucleotide record is missing. The sequencing machine was an Illumina HiSeq 2000. 5'RACE template switching, by which a universal primer site and unique molecular identifiers were added, was used to make TCR beta cDNA libraries. cDNA synthesis was primed from the TCR beta constant segment and was followed by two successive PCR amplification steps. Per the original workflow: MIGEC handled demultiplexing of the reads and grouping by UMI, while MiTCR was used to assemble and quantify clonotypes. To exclude erroneous sequences, only TCR cDNA sequences supported by at least two reads were retained. The tcR package was used for downstream repertoire analysis, with clonotypes matched between fractions based on CDR3 nucleotide sequence plus V segment. VDJmatch was used to annotate antigen specificity against VDJdb, with one amino acid substitution allowed in CDR3. The reads were reprocessed in TCRdb, with one entry per CDR3 protein sequence and no accompanying DNA. The V and J calls, along with clone size, are taken from TCRdb and not from the paper's own processing. Per the sample table, the count is 200,000 to 300,000 distinct CDR3 sequences. The ten largest clones capture roughly 4.2% of the sample.

Recombination connected TRBV11-2 to TRBJ2-1; TCRdb's assignment of TRBD1 cannot be checked, as there is no DNA. The sequence derives from a woman between 18 and 75 years old in good health. The sequenced sample was blood T cells: a sorted CD56 or NKG2C T cell subset, CD4+ or CD8+ T cells, or bulk PBMC T cells (not recorded which). The CDR3 protein: CASSTWRDRPNNEQFF.